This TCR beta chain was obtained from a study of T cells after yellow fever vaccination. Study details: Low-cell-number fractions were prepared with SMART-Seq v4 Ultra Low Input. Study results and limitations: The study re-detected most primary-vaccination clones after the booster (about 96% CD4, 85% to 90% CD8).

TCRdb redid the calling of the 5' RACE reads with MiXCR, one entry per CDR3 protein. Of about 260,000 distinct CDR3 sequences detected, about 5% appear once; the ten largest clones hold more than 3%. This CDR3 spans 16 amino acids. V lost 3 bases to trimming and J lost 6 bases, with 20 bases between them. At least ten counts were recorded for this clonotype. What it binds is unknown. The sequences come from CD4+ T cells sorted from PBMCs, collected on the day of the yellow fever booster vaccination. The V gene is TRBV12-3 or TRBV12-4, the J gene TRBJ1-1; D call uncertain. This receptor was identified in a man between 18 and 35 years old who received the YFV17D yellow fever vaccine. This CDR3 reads CASSFIAGYKAAEAFF. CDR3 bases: TGTGCCAGCAGTTTTATAGCTGGATACAAGGCGGCTGAAGCTTTCTTT.